Sequencing of this T cell receptor (beta chain) was carried out in a study of blood T cell repertoires in COVID-19. Authors' methods: Estimation of nucleated cell counts was performed using reference gene primer amplification. The data were produced by immunoSEQ multiplex PCR, yet TCRdb's version contains in-frame clones alone and is incomplete. From that table come the V and J calls and clone size; the DNA was used to work out D and trimming. Altogether approximately 280,000 clones are present, approximately 86% being singletons, with the ten largest covering roughly 2.1%. The CDR3 is 15 amino acids. V was pared by 1 base and J by 0 bases, with 10 bases between. Germline V CDR1 and CDR2: SGHTA, FQGNSA. This clone was recorded at least ten times. This sample also contains other DNA sequences that code for the same CDR3.

The sequence came from a woman aged 25-40 years who had recovered from COVID-19. The V call is TRBV7-2, the J call TRBJ2-7; D perhaps matches TRBD2 (6 bases). Material: peripheral blood. The CDR3 coding sequence is TGTGCCAGCAGCTTAGATCCCGGGAGCTCCTACGAGCAGTACTTC. It specifies CASSLDPGSSYEQYF.